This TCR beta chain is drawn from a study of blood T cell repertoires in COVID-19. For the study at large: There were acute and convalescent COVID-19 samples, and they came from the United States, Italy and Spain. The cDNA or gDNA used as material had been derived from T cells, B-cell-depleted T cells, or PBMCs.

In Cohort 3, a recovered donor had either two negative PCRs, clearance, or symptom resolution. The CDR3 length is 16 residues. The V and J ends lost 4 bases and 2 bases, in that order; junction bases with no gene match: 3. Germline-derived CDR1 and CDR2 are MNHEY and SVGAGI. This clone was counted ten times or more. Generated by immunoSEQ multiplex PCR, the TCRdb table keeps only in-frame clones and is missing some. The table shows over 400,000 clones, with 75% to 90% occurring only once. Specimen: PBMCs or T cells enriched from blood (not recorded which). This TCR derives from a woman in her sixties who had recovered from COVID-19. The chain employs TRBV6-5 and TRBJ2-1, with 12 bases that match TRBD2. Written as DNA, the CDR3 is TGTGCCAGCAGTTTCCGACTAGCGGGGGCCTACAATGAGCAGTTCTTC. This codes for CASSFRLAGAYNEQFF.